This is a list of T cell receptor beta chains from one sample in a study of T cells in Graves' hyperthyroidism and ophthalmopathy. TCRdb reanalysed the multiplex PCR reads using MiXCR and keeps one entry per CDR3 protein. The table shows roughly 200,000 distinct CDR3 sequences, with about 17% occurring only once. What was sequenced was blood. These receptors all stem from a man in his forties with Graves' hyperthyroidism. CDR3s include the opening cysteine and the closing phenylalanine or tryptophan. The D gene is left open where the match is weak. Part of the rows lack a size; the others show once, few, many or a class for expanded clones.

length	V	size	D	J	CDR3	DNA
14	TRBV7-3	many	-	TRBJ2-3	CASSLDDMGDTQYF	TGTGCCAGCAGCTTGGATGATATGGGAGATACGCAGTATTTT
14	TRBV28	many	-	TRBJ1-5	CASRLGGGNQPQHF	TGTGCCAGCAGACTAGGGGGGGGAAATCAGCCCCAGCATTTT
16	TRBV4-3	-	-	TRBJ2-4	CASSQALSEAKNIQYF	TGCGCCAGCAGCCAAGCTCTAAGCGAAGCCAAAAACATTCAGTACTTC
15	TRBV7-2	-	TRBD1	TRBJ2-5	CASSLGARGQETQYF	TGTGCCAGCAGCTTAGGGGCCAGGGGGCAAGAGACCCAGTACTTC
16	TRBV4-1	-	-	TRBJ1-5	CASSQELPGRNQPQHF	TGCGCCAGCAGCCAAGAATTGCCAGGGAGGAATCAGCCCCAGCATTTT
14	TRBV6-1	-	-	TRBJ1-2	CASIRLRDGLRYTF	TGTGCCAGCATCCGACTCCGGGACGGCTTGCGCTACACCTTC
15	TRBV7-3	few	TRBD2	TRBJ2-1	CASSRLAGEYNEQFF	TGTGCCAGCAGCCGACTAGCGGGGGAATACAATGAGCAGTTCTTC
17	TRBV5-1	many	-	TRBJ2-1	CASSLGSSESFGYEQFF	TGCGCCAGCAGCTTGGGGTCGTCAGAATCTTTCGGCTATGAGCAGTTCTTC
13	TRBV3-1	few	TRBD1	TRBJ1-1	CPSKDREGAEAFF	TGTCCCAGCAAGGACAGGGAGGGCGCTGAAGCTTTCTTT
11	TRBV30	many	TRBD1	TRBJ1-2	CAWTTGYGYTF	TGTGCCTGGACGACAGGGTATGGCTACACCTTC
12	TRBV20-1	few	-	TRBJ2-7	CSASTTSYEQYF	TGCAGTGCTAGTACCACCTCCTACGAGCAGTACTTC
16	TRBV20-1	many	TRBD1	TRBJ1-6	CSATEFGQGSNSPLHF	TGCAGTGCTACAGAATTCGGACAGGGTTCCAATTCACCCCTCCACTTT
15	TRBV30	-	-	TRBJ2-3	CAWSVIGRITDTQYF	TGTGCCTGGAGTGTAATTGGCAGGATCACAGATACGCAGTATTTT
16	TRBV28	few	TRBD1	TRBJ2-7	CASSVTGGVAGGEQYF	TGTGCCAGCAGTGTAACAGGGGGCGTTGCCGGGGGGGAGCAGTACTTC
14	TRBV7-2	many	-	TRBJ2-1	CASSFTYQGNEQFF	TGTGCCAGCAGTTTCACCTACCAGGGCAATGAGCAGTTCTTC
14	TRBV3-1	many	-	TRBJ2-7	CASSQEDRSYEQYF	TGTGCCAGCAGCCAAGAGGACAGATCCTACGAGCAGTACTTC
12	TRBV6-2/TRBV6-3	many	-	TRBJ2-2	CASTRNTGELFF	TGTGCCAGCACGAGGAACACCGGGGAGCTGTTTTTT
14	TRBV20-1	many	-	TRBJ2-1	CSARDRAGRNEQFF	TGCAGTGCTAGAGATCGGGCGGGGAGGAATGAGCAGTTCTTC
16	TRBV11-2	few	-	TRBJ2-3	CASSRAWSVRTDTQYF	TGTGCCAGCAGCCGAGCCTGGTCAGTTCGCACAGATACGCAGTATTTT
14	TRBV6-1	many	-	TRBJ1-3	CASRSAREGNTIYF	TGTGCCAGCAGGTCCGCCAGGGAGGGAAACACCATATATTTT
15	TRBV4-1	-	-	TRBJ1-1	CASSQDPHGFTEAFF	TGCGCCAGCAGCCAAGATCCCCACGGGTTCACTGAAGCTTTCTTT
12	TRBV7-6	many	-	TRBJ2-7	CASSFAHGEQYF	TGTGCCAGCAGCTTTGCCCACGGCGAGCAGTACTTC
15	TRBV6-1	-	-	TRBJ1-3	CASRSSGLPGNTIYF	TGTGCCAGCAGATCGTCGGGACTCCCTGGAAACACCATATATTTT
14	TRBV20-1	many	TRBD1	TRBJ2-7	CSATWTGDSYEQYF	TGCAGTGCTACTTGGACAGGAGATTCCTACGAGCAGTACTTC
15	TRBV6-2/TRBV6-3	-	-	TRBJ1-5	CASSSKGRSNQPQHF	TGTGCCAGCAGTTCTAAGGGGAGAAGCAATCAGCCCCAGCATTTT
16	TRBV5-5	many	-	TRBJ1-1	CASSLDGVGVNTEAFF	TGTGCCAGCAGCTTGGACGGTGTGGGTGTGAACACTGAAGCTTTCTTT
14	TRBV7-2	many	-	TRBJ1-2	CASSLSGRNYGYTF	TGTGCCAGCAGCTTATCGGGGAGAAACTATGGCTACACCTTC
12	TRBV20-1	many	-	TRBJ1-5	CSAKGNHQLQHF	TGCAGTGCTAAGGGGAATCATCAGCTCCAGCATTTT
13	TRBV6-2/TRBV6-3	many	TRBD1	TRBJ2-1	CASSPDRDGEQFF	TGTGCCAGCAGTCCCGACAGGGACGGTGAGCAGTTCTTC
13	TRBV5-1	many	-	TRBJ2-1	CASSLEPYNEQFF	TGCGCCAGCAGCTTGGAACCCTACAATGAGCAGTTCTTC
17	TRBV7-6	-	-	TRBJ1-3	CASSLDQGSRSGNTIYF	TGTGCCAGCAGCTTAGATCAGGGCAGCCGCTCTGGAAACACCATATATTTT
15	TRBV5-5	many	-	TRBJ2-5	CASSFEHRPQETQYF	TGTGCCAGCAGCTTTGAGCACAGGCCCCAAGAGACCCAGTACTTC
18	TRBV6-1	many	-	TRBJ1-6	CASSQGMEGEVGNSPLHF	TGTGCCAGCAGTCAAGGGATGGAGGGGGAGGTGGGCAATTCACCCCTCCACTTT
13	TRBV10-3	many	-	TRBJ2-5	CAISESREETQYF	TGTGCCATCAGTGAGTCAAGGGAGGAGACCCAGTACTTC
16	TRBV12-3/TRBV12-4	-	TRBD2	TRBJ2-1	CASSSMLAEGYNEQFF	TGTGCCAGCAGCTCGATGCTAGCGGAGGGCTACAATGAGCAGTTCTTC
17	TRBV29-1	-	-	TRBJ2-6	CSVESGEALSGANVLTF	TGCAGCGTTGAGTCCGGGGAGGCACTCTCTGGGGCCAACGTCCTGACTTTC
16	TRBV28	many	-	TRBJ2-6	CASSPQVFSGANVLTF	TGTGCCAGCAGTCCCCAGGTTTTCTCTGGGGCCAACGTCCTGACTTTC
15	TRBV18	few	-	TRBJ1-3	CASSPPGRQGNTIYF	TGTGCCAGCTCACCACCAGGGCGCCAAGGAAACACCATATATTTT
13	TRBV20-1	many	-	TRBJ1-5	CSARSRTNQPQHF	TGCAGTGCTAGATCCCGGACCAATCAGCCCCAGCATTTT
14	TRBV6-1	many	TRBD1	TRBJ2-1	CASRAGQGRNEQFF	TGTGCCAGCAGGGCGGGACAGGGCCGTAATGAGCAGTTCTTC
12	TRBV3-1	many	-	TRBJ2-7	CASSQNLGEQYF	TGTGCCAGCAGCCAAAATCTTGGGGAGCAGTACTTC
17	TRBV15	few	TRBD2	TRBJ2-5	CATSRPGTSGEKETQYF	TGTGCCACCAGCAGACCTGGGACTAGCGGGGAAAAAGAGACCCAGTACTTC
14	TRBV5-5	many	-	TRBJ1-1	CASSGRWANTEAFF	TGTGCCAGCAGCGGACGCTGGGCGAACACTGAAGCTTTCTTT
15	TRBV7-9	-	TRBD2	TRBJ2-1	CASRVGLAGGGEQFF	TGTGCCAGCAGGGTAGGACTAGCGGGAGGCGGTGAGCAGTTCTTC
13	TRBV20-1	few	TRBD1	TRBJ2-7	CSAKYRGTYEQYF	TGCAGTGCTAAATACAGGGGGACCTACGAGCAGTACTTC
15	TRBV20-1	-	TRBD1	TRBJ2-1	CSARGAPGGVYEQFF	TGCAGTGCTAGAGGGGCCCCAGGGGGCGTTTATGAGCAGTTCTTC
18	TRBV28	many	TRBD1	TRBJ2-7	CASSFPSRDRGSTYEQYF	TGTGCCAGCAGTTTCCCTTCCCGGGACAGGGGAAGCACCTACGAGCAGTACTTC
13	TRBV14	-	-	TRBJ1-2	CASSQGGGYGYTF	TGTGCCAGCAGCCAAGGAGGGGGCTATGGCTACACCTTC
20	TRBV7-9	many	TRBD2	TRBJ2-3	CASSSGTSGGISTITDTQYF	TGTGCCAGCAGCTCTGGGACTAGCGGGGGTATATCTACCATCACAGATACGCAGTATTTT
17	TRBV7-9	-	TRBD1	TRBJ1-6	CASSQPVGQGNNSPLHF	TGTGCCAGCAGCCAGCCGGTGGGACAGGGGAATAATTCACCCCTCCACTTT
17	TRBV7-9	many	TRBD2	TRBJ2-5	CASSLGGTSGIQETQYF	TGTGCCAGCAGCTTAGGAGGGACTAGCGGCATTCAAGAGACCCAGTACTTC
15	TRBV28	many	-	TRBJ1-6	CASSGQFSYNSPLHF	TGTGCCAGCAGTGGACAGTTCTCCTATAATTCACCCCTCCACTTT
16	TRBV5-4	-	TRBD2	TRBJ2-1	CASSLFSGTTYNEQFF	TGTGCCAGCAGCTTGTTTAGCGGGACTACCTACAATGAGCAGTTCTTC
17	TRBV10-3	-	-	TRBJ2-1	CAIRNSILRKDYNEQFF	TGTGCCATCAGGAATAGTATTTTGAGGAAGGACTACAATGAGCAGTTCTTC